What follows are 23 T cell receptor beta chains derived from one specimen sequenced in a study of cytomegalovirus exposure and HLA in healthy donors. Measured with immunoSEQ multiplex PCR; TCRdb has only the in-frame clones, and not every one. The sample holds 100,000 to 120,000 clones, approximately 90% seen once. The sequenced sample consisted of PBMCs. Receptor source: a woman aged 18-29 years in good health and CMV-seropositive.

The rearrangement joins TRBV2 to TRBJ1-2; D gene ambiguous. V was pared by 7 bases and J by 2 bases, with 14 bases between. The germline gives CDR1 SNHLY, CDR2 FYNNEI. The CDR3 length is 14 residues. The CDR3 sequence: CASTSVWQNYGYTF. CDR3 in DNA: TGTGCCAGCACCAGTGTTTGGCAGAACTATGGCTACACCTTC.

The chain is built from TRBV4-1 and TRBJ1-1; tentative D call: TRBD1 (5 bases). Germline V CDR1 and CDR2: MGHRA, YSYEKL. This CDR3 spans 14 amino acids. V lost 0 bases and J 6 bases, leaving 11 bases between the germline ends. CDR3 coding DNA: TGCGCCAGCAGCCAAGATCATCAGGGCGCTGAAGCTTTCTTT. Translating it yields CASSQDHQGAEAFF.

In its sample, this clone was seen many times. This chain joins TRBV5-6 and TRBJ2-2; 9 bases agree with TRBD2. Trimming took 4 bases from V and 5 from J; bases not matched to a gene: 6. CDR3 size: 15 residues. CDR1 and CDR2 from the germline V gene are SGHDT and YYEEEE. CDR3 nucleotide sequence: TGTGCCAGCAGCCCTACTAGCGGGTGGACCGGGGAGCTGTTTTTT. Its translation: CASSPTSGWTGELFF.

V gene TRBV28 combines with J gene TRBJ2-7; perhaps TRBD1 as D (6 bases). The V gene's germline CDR1 is MDHEN and CDR2 SYDVKM. CDR3 size: 13 residues. V lost 3 bases, J lost 2 bases, and 8 bases lay in between. In DNA, the CDR3 is TGTGCCAGCAGTTTGGCAGGGGCCTACGAGCAGTACTTC. Translated: CASSLAGAYEQYF.

The chain links TRBV7-9 to TRBJ2-7, with 7 nucleotides matching TRBD1. With 2 bases clipped from V and 2 bases from J, the junction kept 3 bases outside the gene matches. The CDR3 runs to 14 residues. CDR1 and CDR2 (germline): SEHNR, FQNEAQ (reference sequence). CDR3 in amino acids: CASSLWDSPYEQYF. In DNA form, the CDR3 reads TGTGCCAGCAGCTTATGGGACAGCCCCTACGAGCAGTACTTC. The full variable domain, rest sourced from reference TRBV7-9 and TRBJ2-7, is DTGVSQNPRHKITKRGQNVTFRCDPISEHNRLYWYRQTLGQGPEFLTYFQNEAQLEKSRLLSDRFSAERPKGSFSTLEIQRTEQGDSAMYLCASSLWDSPYEQYFGPGTRLTVT.

This clone showed up just once. This sequence joins TRBV19 and TRBJ2-2; perhaps TRBD2 as D (6 bases). Looked up from germline, CDR1 is LNHDA and CDR2 is SQIVND (reference sequence). Trimming stripped 9 bases from V and 5 bases from J, with 19 bases between. This CDR3 comprises 15 residues. The CDR3 coding sequence is TGTGCCAGCTGGTCGGCGGAGGGGTTTACCGGGGAGCTGTTTTTT. This sequence encodes CASWSAEGFTGELFF.

CDR3 loop: CASSQDRRVSYNEQFF. As DNA, the CDR3 is TGCGCCAGCAGCCAAGATCGCAGGGTTTCCTACAATGAGCAGTTCTTC. The chain recombines TRBV4-1 with TRBJ2-1; maybe TRBD1 (5 bases). CDR3 length equals 16 residues. CDR1 and CDR2 from the germline V gene are MGHRA and YSYEKL. V lost 0 bases to trimming and J lost 1 base, with 10 bases between them.

The V call is TRBV7-9, the J call TRBJ2-4, with 7 bases matching TRBD2. V trimming: 10 bases; J trimming: 7 bases; junction bases outside the gene matches: 10. Per germline, CDR1 SEHNR and CDR2 FQNEAQ (reference sequence). This CDR3 contains 13 residues. Here the CDR3 reads CATRGEGSNIQYF. The CDR3 nucleotides are TGTGCCACCCGGGGGGAGGGCTCGAACATTCAGTACTTC.

V and J are TRBV18 and TRBJ2-6; 14 bases map to TRBD2. There are 18 residues in the CDR3. The germline CDR1 and CDR2 sequences are KGHSH and LQKENI. V lost 6 bases and J lost 2; bases outside the gene matches: 6. This chain's CDR3 is CASSPTSGGATGANVLTF. The CDR3 DNA sequence: TGTGCCAGCTCCCCGACTAGCGGGGGGGCGACTGGGGCCAACGTCCTGACTTTC.

The chain carries TRBV6-6 and TRBJ2-1; D not certain. Germline CDR1 is MNHNY and CDR2 is SVGAGI (reference sequence). This CDR3 region has 15 residues. Trimming cost V 2 bases and J 0 bases, with 8 bases left between them. This CDR3 is CASSYEASSYNEQFF. The CDR3 DNA follows: TGTGCCAGCAGTTACGAGGCCAGCTCCTACAATGAGCAGTTCTTC.

The chain carries TRBV5-1 and TRBJ2-7; 9 nucleotides match TRBD1. CDR1 is SGHRS, CDR2 YFSETQ, per germline. V dropped 4 bases and J dropped 3; count of bases not matched to a gene: 5. The CDR3 covers 14 residues. CDR3 nucleotide sequence: TGCGCCAGCAGCACGACAGGGGGTAACTACGAGCAGTACTTC. It specifies CASSTTGGNYEQYF.

The V call is TRBV2, the J call TRBJ2-4; 14 bases are a match to TRBD2. With 6 bases clipped from V and 3 bases from J, the junction kept 10 bases outside the gene matches. The germline CDR1 and CDR2 sequences are SNHLY and FYNNEI. The CDR3 has 18 residues. The CDR3 region is CASRNPTSGRVGKNIQYF. CDR3 in DNA: TGTGCCAGCAGAAACCCGACTAGCGGGAGGGTCGGCAAAAACATTCAGTACTTC.

The CDR3 coding sequence is TGTGCCAGCTCTGACGCAGGGGAACGGCCACCCCTCCACTTT. Its protein product is CASSDAGERPPLHF. This rearrangement joins TRBV18 to TRBJ1-6; perhaps TRBD1 as D (6 bases). Trimming removed 6 bases at V and 11 bases at J, with 17 bases between. Germline V gene data show CDR1 as KGHSH and CDR2 as LQKENI. CDR3 size: 14 residues.

V gene TRBV4-1 combines with J gene TRBJ2-5; 8 positions agree with TRBD1. The V segment lost 1 base and the J segment 0 bases; nucleotides outside the gene matches: 4. This CDR3 contains 16 residues. Germline CDR1 MGHRA, CDR2 YSYEKL. Written as DNA, the CDR3 is TGCGCCAGCAGCCAAGGGACAGGGATTTACCAAGAGACCCAGTACTTC. Amino acid sequence: CASSQGTGIYQETQYF.

V usage is TRBV27 and J usage is TRBJ2-3; possibly TRBD2 for D (6 bases). Germline V CDR1 and CDR2: MNHEY, SMNVEV (reference sequence). V shed 3 bases and J shed 4 bases, with 11 bases lying between them. The CDR3 covers 14 residues. In DNA form, the CDR3 reads TGTGCCAGCAGTTTTAGGTGGAGGGCAGATACGCAGTATTTT. The encoded protein is CASSFRWRADTQYF.

This chain uses TRBV11-3 with TRBJ2-2, with D possibly matching TRBD2 (6 bases). The CDR3 totals 14 residues. Trimming removed 6 bases from V and 2 bases from J, with 10 bases in between. CDR1 and CDR2 from the germline V gene are SGHNT and YENEEA. The CDR3 spells CASRGTGNTGELFF. CDR3 sequence (DNA): TGTGCCAGCAGAGGGACTGGTAACACCGGGGAGCTGTTTTTT.

This clone was seen a few times. The V gene is TRBV28, the J gene TRBJ2-5; 11 nucleotides match TRBD2. Germline-derived CDR1 and CDR2 are MDHEN and SYDVKM. This CDR3 has 15 amino acids. The J segment lost 5 bases and the V segment lost 5 bases, leaving 7 bases of the junction unmatched. The CDR3 spells CASSTPLAGVETQYF. The CDR3 bases are TGTGCCAGCAGTACCCCACTAGCGGGAGTTGAGACCCAGTACTTC. Full variable domain (remainder filled in from reference TRBV28 and TRBJ2-5): DVKVTQSSRYLVKRTGEKVFLECVQDMDHENMFWYRQDPGLGLRLIYFSYDVKMKEKGDIPEGYSVSREKKERFSLILESASTNQTSMYLCASSTPLAGVETQYFGPGTRLLVL.

This clone was seen once. The chain combines TRBV6-1 with TRBJ1-2; no reliable D call. This CDR3 contains 20 residues. Per germline, CDR1 MNHNS and CDR2 SASEGT. Trimming removed 2 bases at V and 7 bases at J, with 32 bases between. CDR3 amino acids: CASSEKSTEFEFVPGFGYTF. CDR3 coding DNA: TGTGCCAGCAGTGAAAAGTCTACGGAGTTTGAATTTGTACCGGGTTTTGGCTACACCTTC.

The rearrangement joins TRBV5-1 to TRBJ1-1; 9 bases match TRBD1. There are 18 residues in the CDR3. Germline assignment: CDR1 SGHRS and CDR2 YFSETQ. Trimming cost V 0 bases and J 2 bases; bases outside gene matches: 11. The chain's CDR3 is CASSLGTGASYRNTEAFF. For the CDR3, the DNA is TGCGCCAGCAGCTTGGGGACAGGGGCCTCCTATCGTAACACTGAAGCTTTCTTT.

The chain is built from TRBV7-9 and TRBJ1-2; 7 bases line up with TRBD1. Per germline, CDR1 SEHNR and CDR2 FQNEAQ (reference sequence). This CDR3 is 14 amino acids long. The V and J ends lost 6 bases and 5 bases, in that order; junction bases with no gene match: 9. The CDR3 sequence: CASSPTGVKYGYTF. The CDR3 DNA reads as TGTGCCAGCAGTCCCACAGGGGTAAAATATGGCTACACCTTC.

J is TRBJ2-1 and V is TRBV27; 10 bases map to TRBD1. Unmatched junction bases numbered 14, after V lost 5 bases and J lost 7 bases. The CDR3 spans 17 residues. The V gene's germline CDR1 is MNHEY and CDR2 SMNVEV (reference sequence). CDR3 amino acids: CASSTLLRQGAVNEQFF. Here the CDR3 DNA reads TGTGCCAGCAGTACCCTCCTCCGACAGGGGGCGGTAAATGAGCAGTTCTTC.

The genes are TRBV7-9 and TRBJ2-7; 8 bases are shared with TRBD1. The V segment lost 3 bases and the J segment 1 base; nucleotides outside the gene matches: 2. CDR1 and CDR2 (germline): SEHNR, FQNEAQ (reference sequence). The CDR3 totals 14 residues. The CDR3: CASSFRDRSYEQYF. The CDR3 DNA reads as TGTGCCAGCAGCTTCCGGGACAGGTCCTACGAGCAGTACTTC.

The CDR3 sequence: CASRDRGREQFF. In nucleotides, the CDR3 is TGTGCCAGCAGGGACAGGGGACGTGAGCAGTTCTTC. This rearrangement joins TRBV19 to TRBJ2-1; 10 positions match TRBD1. Unmatched junction bases numbered 5, after V lost 9 bases and J lost 9 bases. Germline CDR1 LNHDA, CDR2 SQIVND (reference sequence). This CDR3 is 12 amino acids long. Full variable domain (rest looked up from reference TRBV19 and TRBJ2-1): DGGITQSPKYLFRKEGQNVTLSCEQNLNHDAMYWYRQDPGQGLRLIYYSQIVNDFQKGDIAEGYSVSREKKESFPLTVTSAQKNPTAFYLCASRDRGREQFFGPGTRLTVL.